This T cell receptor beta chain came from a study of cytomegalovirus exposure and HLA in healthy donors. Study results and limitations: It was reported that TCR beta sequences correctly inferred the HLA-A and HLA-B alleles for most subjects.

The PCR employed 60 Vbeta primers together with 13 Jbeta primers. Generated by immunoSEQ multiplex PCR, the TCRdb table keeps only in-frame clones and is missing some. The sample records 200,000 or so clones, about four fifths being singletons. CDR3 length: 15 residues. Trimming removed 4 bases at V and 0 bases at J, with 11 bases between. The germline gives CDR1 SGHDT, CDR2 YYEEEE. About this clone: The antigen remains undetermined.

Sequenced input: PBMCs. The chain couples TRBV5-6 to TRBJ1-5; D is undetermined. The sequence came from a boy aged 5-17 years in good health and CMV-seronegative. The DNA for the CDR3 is TGTGCCAGCAGCAAGAGTGATAATAGCAATCAGCCCCAGCATTTT. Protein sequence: CASSKSDNSNQPQHF.